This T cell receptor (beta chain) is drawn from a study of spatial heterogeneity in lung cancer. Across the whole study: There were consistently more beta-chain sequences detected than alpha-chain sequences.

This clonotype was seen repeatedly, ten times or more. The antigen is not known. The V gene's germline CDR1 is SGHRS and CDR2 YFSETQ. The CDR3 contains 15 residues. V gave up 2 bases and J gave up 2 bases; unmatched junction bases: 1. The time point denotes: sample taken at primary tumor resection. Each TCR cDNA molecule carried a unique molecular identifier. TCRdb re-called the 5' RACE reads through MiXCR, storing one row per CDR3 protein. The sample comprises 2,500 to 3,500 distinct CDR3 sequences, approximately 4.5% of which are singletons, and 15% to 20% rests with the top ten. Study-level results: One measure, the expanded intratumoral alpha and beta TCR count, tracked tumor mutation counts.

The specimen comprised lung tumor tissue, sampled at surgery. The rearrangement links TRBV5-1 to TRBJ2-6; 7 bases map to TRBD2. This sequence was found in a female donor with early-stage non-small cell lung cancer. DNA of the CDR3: TGCGCCAGCAGCTTCGGGGGGACTGGGGCCAACGTCCTGACTTTC. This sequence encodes CASSFGGTGANVLTF.